The 4 T cell receptor beta chains listed next were all sequenced from one sample in a study of T cell responses to AZD1222 COVID-19 vaccine. Using immunoSEQ multiplex PCR, the repertoire was profiled, and TCRdb retains in-frame clones only, with some absent. The table records about 94,000 clones, 85% of them present only once. The source was peripheral blood, collected 28 days after the second AZD1222 dose. These receptors were taken from an adult who received the AZD1222 COVID-19 vaccine.

This chain joins TRBV2 and TRBJ2-2; 7 nucleotides match TRBD2. The CDR3 is 15 amino acids. The J segment lost 6 bases and the V segment lost 7 bases, leaving 11 bases of the junction unmatched. Germline CDR1 and CDR2: SNHLY and FYNNEI. The CDR3: CASIFTSEYSGELFF. In nucleotides, the CDR3 is TGTGCCAGCATTTTCACTAGCGAATATTCCGGGGAGCTGTTTTTT.

Only one count was recorded for this clone. The chain combines TRBV6-1 with TRBJ1-2, with 7 bases lining up with TRBD1. The CDR3 totals 15 residues. CDR1 is MNHNS and CDR2 is SASEGT in the germline V gene. After removal of 7 bases from V and 8 bases from J, the junction contained 16 bases not matched to a gene. The chain's CDR3 is CASKFPEQGYRGYTF. The DNA for the CDR3 is TGTGCCAGCAAGTTCCCCGAACAGGGGTATCGGGGCTACACCTTC.

The J gene is TRBJ2-7, the V gene TRBV7-2, with D unclear. The CDR3 extends over 12 amino acids. V gave up 5 bases and J gave up 5 bases, with 10 bases separating them. Per germline, CDR1 SGHTA and CDR2 FQGNSA. The CDR3, as DNA: TGTGCCAGCAGCCCAGCCCGCCACGAGCAGTACTTC. Protein sequence: CASSPARHEQYF.

J is TRBJ1-2 and V is TRBV3-1 (or the pseudogene TRBV3-2); a weak D match, TRBD1 (6 bases). V was pared by 1 base and J by 4 bases, with 19 bases between. In germline, CDR1 is LGHDT, CDR2 YNNKEL (reference sequence). The CDR3 sequence is 17 residues long. The CDR3 is CASSQAQNRVPLYGYTF. For the CDR3, the DNA is TGTGCCAGCAGCCAAGCACAAAACAGGGTGCCCCTCTATGGCTACACCTTC.